A selection of T cell receptor beta chains follows, all from one sample in a study of T-cell memory formation after mild COVID-19. TCRdb fed the 5' RACE reads into MiXCR, producing one record per CDR3 protein. This table has about 190,000 distinct CDR3 sequences, around 19% appearing once. Source material: PBMCs or a T cell subset sorted from them (not recorded which). Receptor source: an adult woman who had mild COVID-19 (a few samples of this study predate the infection). Cell type and time point are not known. Both conserved end residues are part of each CDR3. The D gene is left open where the match is weak. Only part of the rows carry a size: once, few, many, or a class if the clone is expanded.

v_gene,abundance,d_gene,j_gene,CDR3nt,CDR3aa
TRBV27,NA,NA,TRBJ2-1,TGTGCCAGCAGTTTCCGGGCGGATCGACCCTACAATGAGCAGTTCTTC,CASSFRADRPYNEQFF
TRBV5-8,NA,NA,TRBJ2-7,TGTGCCAGCGGGGGCAGCTCCTACGAGCAGTACTTC,CASGGSSYEQYF
TRBV29-1,NA,TRBD2,TRBJ2-1,TGCAGCGTTTTACCGGGACTAGCGGGAGATGAGCAGTTCTTC,CSVLPGLAGDEQFF
TRBV10-3,few,TRBD1,TRBJ2-2,TGTGCCATCAAGGGGGCCGGGTCCGGGGAGCTGTTTTTT,CAIKGAGSGELFF
TRBV2,few,TRBD1,TRBJ2-4,TGTGCCAGCATCTTACAGGGGGCGTCCAAAAACATTCAGTACTTC,CASILQGASKNIQYF
TRBV6-5,few,NA,TRBJ2-7,TGTGCCAGCAGTTACCGTGGCGGTACCTACGAGCAGTACTTC,CASSYRGGTYEQYF
TRBV4-3,once,TRBD1,TRBJ2-3,TGCGCCAGCAGCCAGCGACAGGGGTCTGATACGCAGTATTTT,CASSQRQGSDTQYF
TRBV11-2,few,NA,TRBJ1-4,TGTGCCAGCACCATACAACGGGCAGAGAAGGGAAAACTGTTTTTT,CASTIQRAEKGKLFF
TRBV16,few,NA,TRBJ1-1,TGTGCCAGCAGCCTATTTAGGGCAACCGAAGCTTTCTTT,CASSLFRATEAFF
TRBV6-2/TRBV6-3,NA,NA,TRBJ2-5,TGTGCCAGCGGGGATTCCTATGCCCAGTACTTC,CASGDSYAQYF
TRBV18,NA,TRBD1,TRBJ1-1,TGTGCCAGCTCACGGGACAGGTTTGAAGCTTTCTTT,CASSRDRFEAFF
TRBV28,many,NA,TRBJ2-5,TGTGCCAGCAGTTTACAATTAGAGACCCAGTACTTC,CASSLQLETQYF
TRBV10-3,few,TRBD1,TRBJ2-7,TGTGCCATCCGGGACAGCTCCACCTACGAGCAGTACTTC,CAIRDSSTYEQYF
TRBV11-2,few,NA,TRBJ1-4,TGTGCCAGCAGCTTAGAAGGCGGTATCCGTAGCCCTAAACTGTTTTTT,CASSLEGGIRSPKLFF
TRBV4-3,few,NA,TRBJ1-1,TGCGCCAGCAGCCGGGTGGGGACTGAAGCTTTCTTT,CASSRVGTEAFF
TRBV6-2/TRBV6-3,NA,TRBD1,TRBJ1-5,TGTGCCAGCAGACCAGGGGGATTCAATCAGCCCCAGCATTTT,CASRPGGFNQPQHF
TRBV4-1,many,NA,TRBJ2-5,TGCGCCAGCAGCCCACAACAATCCCGAGAGACCCAGTACTTC,CASSPQQSRETQYF
TRBV12-3/TRBV12-4,NA,NA,TRBJ2-1,TGTGCCAGCAGTCCCCACCTGGCCTTCGGGGATGAGCAGTTCTTC,CASSPHLAFGDEQFF
TRBV7-2,many,TRBD2,TRBJ2-7,TGTGCCAGCAGCCCTGGGACTAGCTTTCCCCCGCGCTCACCCTACGAGCAGTACTTC,CASSPGTSFPPRSPYEQYF
TRBV7-8,NA,NA,TRBJ2-3,TGTGCCAGCAGCTTAGTGGGGCTCGGGGATACGCAGTATTTT,CASSLVGLGDTQYF
TRBV15,few,NA,TRBJ2-4,TGTGCCACCAGCAGAGATCTGATTGACATTCAGTACTTC,CATSRDLIDIQYF
TRBV5-1,NA,TRBD1,TRBJ1-1,TGCGCCAGCAGGGGACAGGGGGCATTGAACACTGAAGCTTTCTTT,CASRGQGALNTEAFF
TRBV5-5,few,TRBD2,TRBJ2-1,TGTGCCAGCAGCTCGGGACTAGCGGTATACAATGAGCAGTTCTTC,CASSSGLAVYNEQFF
TRBV30,NA,NA,TRBJ2-3,TGTGCCTGGAGTGTACCTGGCGGATTCACAGATACGCAGTATTTT,CAWSVPGGFTDTQYF
TRBV6-1,few,TRBD1,TRBJ1-6,TGTGCCAGCAGGGAAGGGGGCGACTCACCCCTCCACTTT,CASREGGDSPLHF
TRBV4-2,few,NA,TRBJ2-5,TGTGCCAGCAGCCAAGACAGGGATTGGAAGGGGAGCACACAAGAGACCCAGTACTTC,CASSQDRDWKGSTQETQYF
TRBV2,NA,TRBD2,TRBJ2-1,TGTGCCAGCAGGGGGACTAGCGGGAGACTTTGGCAGTTCTTC,CASRGTSGRLWQFF
TRBV10-3,NA,TRBD2,TRBJ2-3,TGTGCCATCAGCGGTAGCGGGAGGAAGGGGACAGATACGCAGTATTTT,CAISGSGRKGTDTQYF
TRBV5-1,few,TRBD1,TRBJ1-4,TGCGCCAGCAGCTCAGGACAGGGAACTAGAAAACTGTTTTTT,CASSSGQGTRKLFF
TRBV7-9,few,NA,TRBJ1-1,TGTGCCAGCAGCTTGGAGTCGAACACTGAAGCTTTCTTT,CASSLESNTEAFF
TRBV29-1,few,TRBD2,TRBJ2-5,TGCAGCGTTGCTCGGCGGGGGCAAGAGACCCAGTACTTC,CSVARRGQETQYF
TRBV5-1,NA,NA,TRBJ2-1,TGCGCCAGCAGCTTGGTAATCGCGGGAACCAGCAATGAGCAGTTCTTC,CASSLVIAGTSNEQFF
TRBV7-9,few,TRBD2,TRBJ2-7,TGTGCCAGCAGCTTTGGAGGGAGGGCCCACGAGCAGTACTTC,CASSFGGRAHEQYF
TRBV18,few,TRBD2,TRBJ2-3,TGTGCCAGCTCACCGGGACTAGCGGGAGGGCCAGATACGCAGTATTTT,CASSPGLAGGPDTQYF
TRBV10-3,many,TRBD1,TRBJ2-5,TGTGCCATCAGCACCGGGACAGGGAGGGAGACCCAGTACTTC,CAISTGTGRETQYF
TRBV7-2,NA,NA,TRBJ2-5,TGTGCCAGCAGCTTAGGTAGAGGATGGGAGACCCAGTACTTC,CASSLGRGWETQYF
TRBV20-1,few,NA,TRBJ2-7,TGCAGTGCTTCCCTCCAGCAGTACTTC,CSASLQQYF
TRBV6-6,NA,TRBD1,TRBJ2-7,TGTGCCAGCAGCCGACAGGGGTGGGACGAGCAGTACTTC,CASSRQGWDEQYF
TRBV7-2,NA,NA,TRBJ2-3,TGTGCCAGCAGCCCTCACGCGGTGGATACGCAGTATTTT,CASSPHAVDTQYF
TRBV6-2/TRBV6-3,few,NA,TRBJ1-6,TGTGCCAGCACTGTAACCGGGCCCCGAGGCTCACCCCTCCACTTT,CASTVTGPRGSPLHF
TRBV6-2/TRBV6-3,few,NA,TRBJ2-1,TGTGCCAGCACCCTCAGAGTCCGGACAGACTCCTACAATGAGCAGTTCTTC,CASTLRVRTDSYNEQFF
TRBV19,many,NA,TRBJ2-1,TGTGCCAGTAGACGGGACCGGCGGGCCAATGAGCAGTTCTTC,CASRRDRRANEQFF
TRBV23-1,NA,TRBD2,TRBJ2-1,TGCGCCACTCGGGAGGTGAAGAATCAGCAGTTCTTC,CATREVKNQQFF
TRBV7-6,few,NA,TRBJ2-7,TGTGCCAGCAGCGTTCAGGTCCAGGGGACCTACGAGCAGTACTTC,CASSVQVQGTYEQYF